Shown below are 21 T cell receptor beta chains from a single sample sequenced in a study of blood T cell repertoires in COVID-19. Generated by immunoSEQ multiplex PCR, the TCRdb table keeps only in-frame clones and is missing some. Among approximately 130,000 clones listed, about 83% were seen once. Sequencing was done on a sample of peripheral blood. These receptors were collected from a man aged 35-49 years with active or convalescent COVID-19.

The CDR3 DNA follows: TGTGCCAGCAGCTCCCCGTTAGTCGGGGGCACAGATACGCAGTATTTT. It yields the protein CASSSPLVGGTDTQYF. The chain joins TRBV5-4 to TRBJ2-3; D perhaps matches TRBD2 (5 bases). The length of the CDR3 is 16 residues. Germline values: CDR1 SGHNT, CDR2 YYREEE (reference sequence). V was trimmed by 3 bases and J by 1 base, leaving 15 bases between them.

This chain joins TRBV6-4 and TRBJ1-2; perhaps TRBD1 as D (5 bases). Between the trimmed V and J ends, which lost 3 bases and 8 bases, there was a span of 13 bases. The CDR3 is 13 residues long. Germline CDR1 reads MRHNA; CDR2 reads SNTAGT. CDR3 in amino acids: CASSEGRDGGYTF. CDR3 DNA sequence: TGTGCCAGCAGTGAGGGCAGGGATGGAGGCTACACCTTC.

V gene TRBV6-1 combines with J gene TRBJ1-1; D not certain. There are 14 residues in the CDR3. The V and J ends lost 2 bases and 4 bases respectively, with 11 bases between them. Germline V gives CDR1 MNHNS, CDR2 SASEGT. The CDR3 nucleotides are TGTGCCAGCAGTGAACACAGATCGTCCACTGAAGCTTTCTTT. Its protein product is CASSEHRSSTEAFF.

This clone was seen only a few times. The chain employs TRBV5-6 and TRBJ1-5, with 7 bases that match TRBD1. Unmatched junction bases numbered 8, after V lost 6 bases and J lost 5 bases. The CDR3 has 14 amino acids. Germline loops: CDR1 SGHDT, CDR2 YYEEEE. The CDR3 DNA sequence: TGTGCCAGCACCAAAAAGGGGGCGGATCAGCCCCAGCATTTT. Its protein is CASTKKGADQPQHF.

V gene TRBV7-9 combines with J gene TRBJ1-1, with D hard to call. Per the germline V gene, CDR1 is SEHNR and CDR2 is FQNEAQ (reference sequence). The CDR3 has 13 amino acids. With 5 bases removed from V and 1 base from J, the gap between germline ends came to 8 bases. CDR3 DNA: TGTGCCAGCAGCCGCCTAACGAACACTGAAGCTTTCTTT. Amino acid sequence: CASSRLTNTEAFF.

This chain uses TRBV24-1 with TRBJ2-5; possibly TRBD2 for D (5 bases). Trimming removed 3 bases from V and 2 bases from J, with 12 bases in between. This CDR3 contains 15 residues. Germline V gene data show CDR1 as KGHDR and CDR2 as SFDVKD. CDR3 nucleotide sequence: TGTGCCACCAGTGATATCGGGAAGACTCAAGAGACCCAGTACTTC. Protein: CATSDIGKTQETQYF.

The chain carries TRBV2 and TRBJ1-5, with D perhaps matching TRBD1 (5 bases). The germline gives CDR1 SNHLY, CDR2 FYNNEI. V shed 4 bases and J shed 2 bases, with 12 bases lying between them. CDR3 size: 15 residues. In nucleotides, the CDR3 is TGTGCCAGCAGTGTTAGTCAGGGCGGCAATCAGCCCCAGCATTTT. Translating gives CASSVSQGGNQPQHF.

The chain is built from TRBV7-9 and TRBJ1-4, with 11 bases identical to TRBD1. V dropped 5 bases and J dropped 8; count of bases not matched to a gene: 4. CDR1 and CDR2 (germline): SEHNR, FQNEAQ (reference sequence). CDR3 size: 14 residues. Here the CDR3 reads CASSPGTGGEKLFF. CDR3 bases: TGTGCCAGCAGCCCGGGGACAGGGGGGGAAAAACTGTTTTTT.

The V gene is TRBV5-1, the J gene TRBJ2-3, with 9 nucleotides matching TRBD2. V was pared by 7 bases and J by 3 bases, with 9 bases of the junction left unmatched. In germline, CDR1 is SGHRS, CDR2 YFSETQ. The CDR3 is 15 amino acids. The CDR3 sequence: CASWAGGGPTDTQYF. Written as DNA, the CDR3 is TGCGCCAGCTGGGCGGGAGGGGGGCCGACAGATACGCAGTATTTT.

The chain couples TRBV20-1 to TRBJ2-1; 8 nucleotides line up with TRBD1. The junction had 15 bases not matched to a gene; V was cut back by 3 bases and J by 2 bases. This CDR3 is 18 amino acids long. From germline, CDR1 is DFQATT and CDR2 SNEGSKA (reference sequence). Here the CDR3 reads CSASRPGGILGAYNEQFF. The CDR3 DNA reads TGCAGTGCTAGTAGGCCAGGGGGCATCCTCGGGGCCTACAATGAGCAGTTCTTC.

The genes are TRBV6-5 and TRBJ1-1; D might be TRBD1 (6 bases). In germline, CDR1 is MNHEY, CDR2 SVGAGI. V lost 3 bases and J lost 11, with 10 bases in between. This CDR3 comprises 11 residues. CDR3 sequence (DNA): TGTGCCAGCAGTTATCAGGGGCATGCTTTCTTT. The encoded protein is CASSYQGHAFF.

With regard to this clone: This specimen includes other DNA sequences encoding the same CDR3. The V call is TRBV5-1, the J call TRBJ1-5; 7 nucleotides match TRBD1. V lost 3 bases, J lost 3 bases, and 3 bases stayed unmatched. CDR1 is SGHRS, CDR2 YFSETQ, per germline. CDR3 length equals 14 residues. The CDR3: CASSSGQPNQPQHF. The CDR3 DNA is TGCGCCAGCAGCTCGGGACAGCCCAATCAGCCCCAGCATTTT. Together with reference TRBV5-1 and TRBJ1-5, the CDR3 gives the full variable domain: KAGVTQTPRYLIKTRGQQVTLSCSPISGHRSVSWYQQTPGQGLQFLFEYFSETQRNKGNFPGRFSGRQFSNSRSEMNVSTLELGDSALYLCASSSGQPNQPQHFGDGTRLSIL.

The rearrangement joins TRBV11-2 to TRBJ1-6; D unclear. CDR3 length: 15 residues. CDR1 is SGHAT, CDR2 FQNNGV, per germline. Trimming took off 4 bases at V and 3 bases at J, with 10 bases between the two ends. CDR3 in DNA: TGTGCCAGCAGCTCCACAGCTCTCTATAATTCACCCCTCCACTTT. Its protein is CASSSTALYNSPLHF.

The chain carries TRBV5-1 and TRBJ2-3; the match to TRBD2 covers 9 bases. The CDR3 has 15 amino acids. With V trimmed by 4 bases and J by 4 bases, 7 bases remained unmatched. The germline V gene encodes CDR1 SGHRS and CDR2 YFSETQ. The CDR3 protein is CASSPSGERADTQYF. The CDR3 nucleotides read TGCGCCAGCAGCCCTAGCGGGGAGAGGGCAGATACGCAGTATTTT.

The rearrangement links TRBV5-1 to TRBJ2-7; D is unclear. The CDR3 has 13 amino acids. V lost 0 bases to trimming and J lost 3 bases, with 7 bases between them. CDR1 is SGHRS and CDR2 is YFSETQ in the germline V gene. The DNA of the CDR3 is TGCGCCAGCAGCTTGGACGGTTTCTACGAGCAGTACTTC. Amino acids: CASSLDGFYEQYF.

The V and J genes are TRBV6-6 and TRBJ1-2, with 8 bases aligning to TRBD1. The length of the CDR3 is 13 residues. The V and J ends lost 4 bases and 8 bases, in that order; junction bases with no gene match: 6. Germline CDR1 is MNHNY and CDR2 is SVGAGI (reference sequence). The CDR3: CASSSYRGAGYTF. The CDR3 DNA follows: TGTGCCAGCAGTTCGTACAGGGGGGCGGGCTACACCTTC.

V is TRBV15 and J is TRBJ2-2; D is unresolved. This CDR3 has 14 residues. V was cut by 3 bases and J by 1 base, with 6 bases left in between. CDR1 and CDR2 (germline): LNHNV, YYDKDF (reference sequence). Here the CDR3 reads CATSRSQNTGELFF. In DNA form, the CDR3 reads TGTGCCACCAGCAGGAGTCAGAACACCGGGGAGCTGTTTTTT.

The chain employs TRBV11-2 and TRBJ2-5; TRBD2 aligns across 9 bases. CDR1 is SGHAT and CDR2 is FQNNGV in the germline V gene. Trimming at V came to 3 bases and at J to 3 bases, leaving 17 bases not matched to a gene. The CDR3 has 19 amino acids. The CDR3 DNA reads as TGTGCCAGCAGCTTCCCACGGGAGGGTAGCGGGGGTGAAAAAGAGACCCAGTACTTC. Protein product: CASSFPREGSGGEKETQYF.

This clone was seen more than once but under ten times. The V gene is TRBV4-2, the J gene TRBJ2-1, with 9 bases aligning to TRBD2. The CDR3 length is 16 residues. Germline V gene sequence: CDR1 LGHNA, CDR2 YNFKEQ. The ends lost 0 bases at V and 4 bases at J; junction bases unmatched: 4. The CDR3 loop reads CASSQEPSGAYNEQFF. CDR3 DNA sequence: TGTGCCAGCAGCCAAGAACCTAGCGGGGCATACAATGAGCAGTTCTTC.

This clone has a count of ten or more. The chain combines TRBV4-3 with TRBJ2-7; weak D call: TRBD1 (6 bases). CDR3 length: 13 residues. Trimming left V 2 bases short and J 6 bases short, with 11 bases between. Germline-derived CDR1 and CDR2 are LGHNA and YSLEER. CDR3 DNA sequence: TGCGCCAGCAGCCAAAGAACAGGGCGCGAGCAGTACTTC. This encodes CASSQRTGREQYF.

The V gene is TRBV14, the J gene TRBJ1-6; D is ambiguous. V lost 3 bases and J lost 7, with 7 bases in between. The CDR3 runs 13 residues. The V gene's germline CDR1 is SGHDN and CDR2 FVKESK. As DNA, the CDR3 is TGTGCCAGCAGCCACAACAGCAATTCACCCCTCCACTTT. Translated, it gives CASSHNSNSPLHF.